This T cell receptor beta chain was obtained from a study of blood T cell repertoires in COVID-19. Study-wide background: Donors in the United States, Italy and Spain gave samples during acute or convalescent COVID-19.

V was cut by 2 bases and J by 4 bases, with 9 bases left in between. CDR1 and CDR2 from the germline V gene are SGHVS and FQNEAQ. CDR3 size: 14 residues. In the authors' methods: Amplification from reference gene primers served as the basis for estimated nucleated cell counts. This table comes from immunoSEQ multiplex PCR, and its TCRdb copy is limited to in-frame clones, with some not included. V and J calls and clone size are as listed in that table; D and trimming were resolved from the DNA. The sample yields around 140,000 clones, roughly 90% seen once. The clonotype originates from a woman aged 45-60 years with acute or convalescent COVID-19. Sequenced: peripheral blood. The V call is TRBV7-8, the J call TRBJ1-5; D is undetermined. DNA of the CDR3: TGTGCCAGCAGCTTAAGGGAGGAGAATCAGCCCCAGCATTTT. It translates to CASSLREENQPQHF.